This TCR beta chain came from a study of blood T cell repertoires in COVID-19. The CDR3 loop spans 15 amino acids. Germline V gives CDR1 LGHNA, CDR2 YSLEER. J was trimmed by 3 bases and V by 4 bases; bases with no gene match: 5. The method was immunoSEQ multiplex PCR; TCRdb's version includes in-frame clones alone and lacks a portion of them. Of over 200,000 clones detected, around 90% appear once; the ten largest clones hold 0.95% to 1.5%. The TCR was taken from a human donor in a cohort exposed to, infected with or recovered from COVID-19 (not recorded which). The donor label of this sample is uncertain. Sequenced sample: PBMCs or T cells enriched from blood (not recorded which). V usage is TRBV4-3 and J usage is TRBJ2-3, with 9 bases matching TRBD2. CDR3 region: CASSRMLAGTDTQYF. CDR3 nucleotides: TGCGCCAGCAGCCGAATGCTAGCGGGGACAGATACGCAGTATTTT.